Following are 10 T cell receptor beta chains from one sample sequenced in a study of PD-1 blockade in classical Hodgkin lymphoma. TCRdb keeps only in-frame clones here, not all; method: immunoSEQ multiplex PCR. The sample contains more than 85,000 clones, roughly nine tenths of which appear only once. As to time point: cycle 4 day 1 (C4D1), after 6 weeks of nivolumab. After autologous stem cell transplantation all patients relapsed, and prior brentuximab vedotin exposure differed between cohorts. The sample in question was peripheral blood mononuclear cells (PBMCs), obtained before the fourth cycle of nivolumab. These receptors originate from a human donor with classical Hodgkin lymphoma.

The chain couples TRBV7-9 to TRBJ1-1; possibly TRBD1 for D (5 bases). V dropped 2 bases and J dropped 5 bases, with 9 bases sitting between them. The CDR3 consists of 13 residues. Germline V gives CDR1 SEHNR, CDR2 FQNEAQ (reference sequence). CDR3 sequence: CASSLHGGTEAFF. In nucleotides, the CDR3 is TGTGCCAGCAGCTTACACGGGGGAACTGAAGCTTTCTTT. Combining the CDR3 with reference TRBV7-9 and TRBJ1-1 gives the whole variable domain DTGVSQNPRHKITKRGQNVTFRCDPISEHNRLYWYRQTLGQGPEFLTYFQNEAQLEKSRLLSDRFSAERPKGSFSTLEIQRTEQGDSAMYLCASSLHGGTEAFFGQGTRLTVV.

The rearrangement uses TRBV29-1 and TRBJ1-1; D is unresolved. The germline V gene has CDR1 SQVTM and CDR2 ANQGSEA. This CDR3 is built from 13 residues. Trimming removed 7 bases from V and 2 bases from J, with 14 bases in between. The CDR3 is CSGRPFRNTEAFF. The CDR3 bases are TGCAGCGGGCGCCCGTTCAGAAACACTGAAGCTTTCTTT.

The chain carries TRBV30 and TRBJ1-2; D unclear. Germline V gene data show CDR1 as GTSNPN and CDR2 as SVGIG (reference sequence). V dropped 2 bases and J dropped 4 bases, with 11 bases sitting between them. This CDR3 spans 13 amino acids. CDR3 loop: CAWSRPYPYGYTF. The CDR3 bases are TGTGCCTGGAGTCGACCCTACCCCTATGGCTACACCTTC.

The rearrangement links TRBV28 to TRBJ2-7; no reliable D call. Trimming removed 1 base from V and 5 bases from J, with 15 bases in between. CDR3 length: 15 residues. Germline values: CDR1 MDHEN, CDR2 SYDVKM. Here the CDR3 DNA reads TGTGCCAGCAGTTTATTTGGAAAGTCGTTCCACGAGCAGTACTTC. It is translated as CASSLFGKSFHEQYF.

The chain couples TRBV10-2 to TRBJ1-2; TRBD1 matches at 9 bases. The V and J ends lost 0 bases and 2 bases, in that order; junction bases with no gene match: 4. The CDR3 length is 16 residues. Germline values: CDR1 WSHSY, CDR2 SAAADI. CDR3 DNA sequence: TGCGCCAGCAGTGAGTCGTGGACAGGGGCGAACTATGGCTACACCTTC. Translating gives CASSESWTGANYGYTF.

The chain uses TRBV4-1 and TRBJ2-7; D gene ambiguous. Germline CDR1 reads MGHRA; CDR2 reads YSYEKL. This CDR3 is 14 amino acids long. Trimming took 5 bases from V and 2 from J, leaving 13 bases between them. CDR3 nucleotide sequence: TGCGCCAGCAGCTACCGGGCCTTTACCTACGAGCAGTACTTC. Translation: CASSYRAFTYEQYF.

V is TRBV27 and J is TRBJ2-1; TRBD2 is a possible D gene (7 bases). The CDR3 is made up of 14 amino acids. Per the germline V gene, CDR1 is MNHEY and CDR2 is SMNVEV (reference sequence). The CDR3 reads CATRRGQVNNEQFF. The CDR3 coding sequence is TGTGCAACCCGGCGGGGGCAAGTGAATAATGAGCAGTTCTTC.

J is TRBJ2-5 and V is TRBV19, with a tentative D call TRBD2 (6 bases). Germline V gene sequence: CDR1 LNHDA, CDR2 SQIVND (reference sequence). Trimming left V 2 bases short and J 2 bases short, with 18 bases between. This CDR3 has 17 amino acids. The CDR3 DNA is TGTGCCAGTAGTATAAGCCCGGGACGGGAGTCTCAAGAGACCCAGTACTTC. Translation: CASSISPGRESQETQYF.

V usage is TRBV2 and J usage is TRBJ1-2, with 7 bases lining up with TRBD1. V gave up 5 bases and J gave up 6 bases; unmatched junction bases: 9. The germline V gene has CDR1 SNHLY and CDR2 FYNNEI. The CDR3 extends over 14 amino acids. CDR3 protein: CASSYRPGGDGYTF. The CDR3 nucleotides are TGTGCCAGCAGTTACAGACCAGGGGGTGATGGCTACACCTTC.

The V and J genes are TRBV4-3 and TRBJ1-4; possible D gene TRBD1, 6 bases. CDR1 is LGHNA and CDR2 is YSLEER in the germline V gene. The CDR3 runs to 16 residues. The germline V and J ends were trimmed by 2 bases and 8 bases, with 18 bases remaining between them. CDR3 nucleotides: TGCGCCAGCAGCCAACGACCAACAGGGTCTGGGGAAAAACTGTTTTTT. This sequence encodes CASSQRPTGSGEKLFF.